The entry below describes one T cell receptor (beta chain). Its recognized antigen is unknown. Nothing much larger sits one base from this clone, and base qualities are not available. Genomic DNA served as template for TCR beta VDJ combination and CDR3 sequence profiling. An Illumina HiSeq 2000 was used for TCR repertoire sequencing. The study's processing was this. TRBV/TRBJ rearrangement plots, CDR3 size and DJ length profiles, and Simpson's diversity index were used to evaluate the repertoires. The immunodominant clone was defined as the most abundant DNA sequence in deep sequencing data. CDR3 amino acid sequences were checked for sharing across subjects and were also compared against the VDJdb database and published repertoires. TCRdb reprocessed the public reads (quality trimming at Q25 with fastp, clone calling with MiXCR) and kept in-frame beta chains. Every distinct CDR3 protein forms one entry, paired with its most common genes and DNA. The V and J calls were not made by the authors but by TCRdb's processing. This sample gives about 170,000 distinct CDR3 sequences in total; 55% to 80% of them show up just once. Of the sample, roughly 42% is held by the ten largest clones.

In the study, sorted CD4+ and CD8+ blood T cells from patients with severe aplastic anemia and from healthy subjects underwent deep sequencing of TCR repertoires. Ficoll-Paque density gradient centrifugation was used to isolate peripheral blood mononuclear cells. Before DNA extraction, CD4+ and CD8+ T cells were sorted by FACS or by magnetic beads. These data belong to a study of CD8+CD57+ T cells in acquired aplastic anemia (dated by TCRdb to 2016 to 2019). As for the study more broadly: DNA extracted from sorted CD4+ and CD8+ cells had a mean of roughly 3 ug, with a range of about 0.18 to 27.4 ug. Mean read counts for healthy donor samples were about 10 million for CD4+ cells and about 12 million for CD8+ cells. Overall results and qualifications from the work: Around 30 CD8+ CDR3 sequences were found to be shared between patients and controls, but these sequences appeared to be highly expressed in patients and within the immunodominant clones of the patients. No significant difference in CD8+ Simpson's diversity was found between patients and healthy controls (P=0.060).

According to the germline V gene, CDR1 reads SNHLY and CDR2 reads FYNNEI. The CDR3 runs 14 residues from the cysteine to the phenylalanine. Only the CDR3 part of the read is kept: 42 bases, read in frame from the first base. A distance of 8 bases separates the germline ends of V and J, which lose 4 bases and 4 bases respectively. This receptor was obtained from a human donor in good health. The sequenced sample was sorted CD4+, CD8+, or CD8+CD57+ T cells (not recorded which) from PBMCs. The chain links TRBV2 with TRBJ2-6, with an unclear D gene assignment. The DNA sequence follows: TGTGCCAGCAGTGCGGAGAGGGGGGCCAACGTCCTGACTTTC. Its amino acids are CASSAERGANVLTF.